This T cell receptor beta chain was recorded in a study of cytomegalovirus exposure and HLA in healthy donors. Findings and caveats of the study: Association of 16,951 TCR beta sequences with HLA alleles was found at 0.05 false discovery rate in a later analysis. The majority of TCR sequences were rare, yet some public TCRs appeared in many donors. In an earlier analysis, productive rearrangement rates for most beta V segments clustered near 87% or 30%.

Amplification used 60 Vbeta primers and 13 Jbeta primers. TCRdb keeps only in-frame clones here, not all; method: immunoSEQ multiplex PCR. The sample yields 150,000 to 200,000 clones, roughly 72% seen once. The CDR3 extends over 16 amino acids. Unmatched junction bases numbered 5, after V lost 0 bases and J lost 2 bases. CDR1 SGHNT and CDR2 YYREEE come from the germline V gene (reference sequence). In the case of this clone: Its antigen is as yet unknown.

The sequenced sample was PBMCs. V usage is TRBV5-4 and J usage is TRBJ2-3, with 8 nucleotides matching TRBD2. The source is a man aged 35-49 years in good health and CMV-seronegative. The CDR3 reads CASSLGAGVSTDTQYF. CDR3 DNA: TGTGCCAGCAGCTTGGGAGCGGGAGTGTCCACAGATACGCAGTATTTT.